This T cell receptor beta chain was profiled in a study of blood T cell repertoires in COVID-19. This table comes from immunoSEQ multiplex PCR, and its TCRdb copy is limited to in-frame clones, with some not included. The table lists tens of thousands of clones, around 92% of them singletons. CDR1 is SGHKS and CDR2 is YYEKEE in the germline V gene (reference sequence). The ends lost 1 base at V and 5 bases at J; junction bases unmatched: 4. CDR3 size: 15 residues. The rearrangement uses TRBV5-5 and TRBJ2-2, with TRBD2 identical over 8 bases. This receptor was identified in a human donor in a cohort sampled during active COVID-19. Sequenced material: peripheral blood. The CDR3 spells CASSLILAGTGELFF. For the CDR3, the DNA is TGTGCCAGCAGCTTGATATTAGCGGGAACCGGGGAGCTGTTTTTT. The whole variable domain, filled in from reference TRBV5-5 and TRBJ2-2, reads DAGVTQSPTHLIKTRGQQVTLRCSPISGHKSVSWYQQVLGQGPQFIFQYYEKEERGRGNFPDRFSARQFPNYSSELNVNALLLGDSALYLCASSLILAGTGELFFGEGSRLTVL.